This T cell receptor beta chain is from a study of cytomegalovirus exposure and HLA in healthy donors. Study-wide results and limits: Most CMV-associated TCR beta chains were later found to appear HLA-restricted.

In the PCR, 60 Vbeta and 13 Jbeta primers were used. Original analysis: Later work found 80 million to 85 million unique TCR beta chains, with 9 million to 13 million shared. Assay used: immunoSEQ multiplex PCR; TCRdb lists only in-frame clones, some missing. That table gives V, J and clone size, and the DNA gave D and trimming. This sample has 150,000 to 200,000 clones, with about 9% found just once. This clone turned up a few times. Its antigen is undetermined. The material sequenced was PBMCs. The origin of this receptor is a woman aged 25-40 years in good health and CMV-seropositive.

The CDR3, as DNA: TGTGCCAGCAGTTACGACAGGGGGCTCACTGAAGCTTTCTTT. Amino acid sequence: CASSYDRGLTEAFF. The chain employs TRBV6-5 and TRBJ1-1; 10 bases line up with TRBD1. V was pared by 2 bases and J by 4 bases, with 1 base of the junction left unmatched. Germline V gene lookup returns CDR1 MNHEY and CDR2 SVGAGI. The CDR3 is 14 amino acids.